These 28 T cell receptor beta chains were sequenced from one sample in a study of post-analysis software for immune sequencing data. These receptors are not linked to any known antigen. Whole-study findings and limits: About 5 TRBV segments occurring more often in patients than controls included TRBV5-6, TRBV5-1 and TRBV20-1.

Unique molecular identifiers were present in the TCR beta cDNA libraries. TCRdb ran MiXCR on the PCR reads and lists one entry per CDR3 protein. Among about 820,000 distinct CDR3 sequences listed, around 50% were seen once. The sequenced sample consisted of blood. These receptors originate from a girl between 5 and 17 years old with multiple sclerosis.

This clonotype was found a few times. This rearrangement joins TRBV29-1 to TRBJ2-1; D is possibly TRBD1 (5 bases). The germline V gene encodes CDR1 SQVTM and CDR2 ANQGSEA. The CDR3 loop spans 12 amino acids. The V gene lost 4 bases and the J gene lost 8 bases, with 12 bases spanning the gap. The chain's CDR3 is CSVVRGMDEQFF. Here the CDR3 DNA reads TGCAGCGTTGTAAGGGGAATGGATGAGCAGTTCTTC.

The chain uses TRBV6-2 or TRBV6-3 and TRBJ2-1; the D gene is possibly TRBD1 (6 bases). The germline V and J ends were trimmed by 9 bases and 3 bases, with 18 bases remaining between them. Germline V gene lookup returns CDR1 MNHEY and CDR2 SVGEGT. The CDR3 is 15 amino acids. The CDR3 here is CASNSWQGFYNEQFF. The CDR3 nucleotides are TGTGCCAGTAATTCTTGGCAGGGGTTCTACAATGAGCAGTTCTTC.

The V call is TRBV20-1, the J call TRBJ1-2, with D uncertain. The CDR3 extends over 13 amino acids. The V end lost 5 bases, the J end lost 0 bases, and 10 bases lay between the germline ends. Looked up from germline, CDR1 is DFQATT and CDR2 is SNEGSKA (reference sequence). The CDR3 region is CSAVGGANYGYTF. The CDR3 nucleotides read TGCAGTGCTGTCGGTGGGGCTAACTATGGCTACACCTTC.

This clonotype has only one observation. V gene TRBV5-1 combines with J gene TRBJ2-7; D unresolved. The germline CDR1 and CDR2 sequences are SGHRS and YFSETQ. V was cut by 4 bases and J by 2 bases, with 16 bases left in between. The CDR3 contains 15 residues. The CDR3 sequence is CASSHEPGLTYEQYF. In DNA form, the CDR3 reads TGCGCCAGCAGCCACGAGCCGGGCCTCACCTACGAGCAGTACTTC.

The rearrangement joins TRBV20-1 to TRBJ2-5, with 7 bases aligning to TRBD1. V lost 5 bases, J lost 1 base, and 4 bases stayed unmatched. CDR1 is DFQATT, CDR2 SNEGSKA, per germline (reference sequence). This CDR3 is 13 amino acids long. CDR3 loop: CSAPGQVQETQYF. CDR3 in DNA: TGCAGTGCTCCAGGACAGGTCCAAGAGACCCAGTACTTC.

This clonotype turned up a few times. The V gene is TRBV3-1, the J gene TRBJ2-3; 10 bases are shared with TRBD1. V lost 4 bases and J lost 4; bases outside the gene matches: 14. CDR1 is LGHDT, CDR2 YNNKEL, per germline (reference sequence). This CDR3 spans 18 amino acids. In DNA, the CDR3 is TGTGCCAGCAGCCCCCCCCCGACAGGGGGCGAAGTTCCAGATACGCAGTATTTT. Translating gives CASSPPPTGGEVPDTQYF.

The V and J genes are TRBV20-1 and TRBJ2-3; D possibly uses TRBD1 or TRBD2 (6 bases each). Trimming pared 3 bases from V and 1 base from J, leaving 14 bases between. The CDR3 consists of 15 residues. The germline V gene has CDR1 DFQATT and CDR2 SNEGSKA (reference sequence). The chain's CDR3 is CSASLSGGRTDTQYF. The CDR3 DNA follows: TGCAGTGCTAGCCTATCCGGGGGCCGCACAGATACGCAGTATTTT.

This clonotype was seen a handful of times. The J gene is TRBJ2-3, the V gene TRBV3-1; D is unclear. The CDR3 runs to 13 residues. CDR1 is LGHDT, CDR2 YNNKEL, per germline (reference sequence). V dropped 2 bases and J dropped 8 bases, with 11 bases sitting between them. CDR3 DNA sequence: TGTGCCAGCAGCCAACCGCCTCATGGTACGCAGTATTTT. It specifies CASSQPPHGTQYF.

This sequence joins TRBV6-5 and TRBJ2-5; possible D gene TRBD2, 5 bases. The CDR3 spans 14 residues. Germline lookup yields CDR1 MNHEY and CDR2 SVGAGI. The V gene lost 2 bases and the J gene lost 5 bases, with 12 bases spanning the gap. CDR3 DNA sequence: TGTGCCAGCAGTTACCGGATCTCGGGGGAGACCCAGTACTTC. This sequence encodes CASSYRISGETQYF.

The CDR3 region has the DNA TGCAGTGCTAACCCCCGAATCGGAGGGGATGAGCAGTTCTTC. Protein sequence: CSANPRIGGDEQFF. The chain joins TRBV20-1 to TRBJ2-1; a weak D match, TRBD2 (6 bases). V was pared by 4 bases and J by 8 bases, with 18 bases between. CDR1 is DFQATT, CDR2 SNEGSKA, per germline (reference sequence). This CDR3 has 14 residues.

The table lists this clonotype with a few counts. This chain connects TRBV20-1 to TRBJ2-7; 10 bases align to TRBD2. This CDR3 region has 19 residues. Germline loops: CDR1 DFQATT, CDR2 SNEGSKA (reference sequence). Trimming removed 1 base from V and 0 bases from J; junction bases left unmatched: 15. CDR3 nucleotides: TGCAGTGCTAGAGGCTACTTACTAGCGGGGTTTAAAAGCTCCTACGAGCAGTACTTC. This codes for CSARGYLLAGFKSSYEQYF.

V usage is TRBV7-2 and J usage is TRBJ2-5, with unresolved D. This CDR3 contains 13 residues. The V end lost 5 bases, the J end lost 5 bases, and 12 bases lay between the germline ends. Germline CDR1 and CDR2: SGHTA and FQGNSA. CDR3 coding DNA: TGTGCCAGCAGCCTGGATAGGTCGGAGACCCAGTACTTC. It is translated as CASSLDRSETQYF.

This rearrangement joins TRBV14 to TRBJ2-5; D is undetermined. Germline V lookup: CDR1 SGHDN, CDR2 FVKESK. V lost 3 bases, J lost 6 bases, and 11 bases lay in between. The CDR3 covers 13 residues. CDR3 region: CASSQGISKTQYF. CDR3 sequence (DNA): TGTGCCAGCAGCCAGGGGATCTCTAAGACCCAGTACTTC.

The chain is built from TRBV27 and TRBJ2-1; 8 positions agree with TRBD2. The CDR3 extends over 16 amino acids. The J segment lost 7 bases and the V segment lost 2 bases, leaving 10 bases of the junction unmatched. The germline V gene encodes CDR1 MNHEY and CDR2 SMNVEV (reference sequence). The CDR3 coding sequence is TGTGCCAGCAGTTTACGACGACTAGCGATGGGGAATGAGCAGTTCTTC. Its protein is CASSLRRLAMGNEQFF.

V gene TRBV6-5 combines with J gene TRBJ2-5; 9 bases are shared with TRBD1. Germline V gives CDR1 MNHEY, CDR2 SVGAGI. There are 20 residues in the CDR3. The V segment lost 4 bases and the J segment 5 bases; nucleotides outside the gene matches: 23. CDR3 loop: CASSSEGIPMGTGFVETQYF. The DNA for the CDR3 is TGTGCCAGCAGTTCGGAGGGGATCCCGATGGGGACAGGGTTTGTTGAGACCCAGTACTTC.

The genes are TRBV28 and TRBJ2-1; 10 bases agree with TRBD1. After removal of 6 bases from V and 2 bases from J, the junction contained 13 bases not matched to a gene. The CDR3 extends over 18 amino acids. Germline-derived CDR1 and CDR2 are MDHEN and SYDVKM. CDR3 protein: CASSPPLLGTGAYNEQFF. The CDR3 DNA is TGTGCCAGCAGCCCCCCTCTACTCGGGACAGGGGCCTACAATGAGCAGTTCTTC.

V is TRBV5-6 and J is TRBJ2-1; unclear D gene. Trimming removed 0 bases at V and 3 bases at J, with 13 bases between. CDR1 and CDR2 (germline): SGHDT, YYEEEE. This CDR3 contains 16 residues. The CDR3 sequence is CASSLEGPVGYNEQFF. The CDR3 coding sequence is TGTGCCAGCAGCTTGGAGGGCCCGGTAGGCTACAATGAGCAGTTCTTC.

This chain uses TRBV7-2 with TRBJ2-7; no firm D call. Germline V gene data show CDR1 as SGHTA and CDR2 as FQGNSA. CDR3 length: 13 residues. Trimming took 2 bases from V and 5 from J, leaving 10 bases between them. CDR3 DNA: TGTGCCAGCAGCTTACCCACCGCCCACGAGCAGTACTTC. This gives the protein CASSLPTAHEQYF.

This chain connects TRBV9 to TRBJ1-2, with 8 bases matching TRBD1. The CDR3 loop spans 15 amino acids. Germline V gene data show CDR1 as SGDLS and CDR2 as YYNGEE. J lost 6 bases, V lost 0 bases, and 7 bases had no gene match. CDR3 coding DNA: TGTGCCAGCAGCGTAGATGGCAGGGGGCGAGATGGCTACACCTTC. This codes for CASSVDGRGRDGYTF.

This clonotype was seen a few times. The chain employs TRBV5-1 and TRBJ2-3; 8 positions agree with TRBD1. Per germline, CDR1 SGHRS and CDR2 YFSETQ. V was clipped by 2 bases and J by 4 bases; unmatched bases: 6. This CDR3 has 15 residues. The CDR3 region has the DNA TGCGCCAGCAGCTTCGGACAGGGACCCCCAGATACGCAGTATTTT. Translating it yields CASSFGQGPPDTQYF.

This clonotype was detected only a few times. The chain combines TRBV4-2 with TRBJ2-3; TRBD2 agrees at 11 bases. Germline trimming cut 0 bases from V and 2 bases from J; bases unmatched to any gene: 7. Germline V lookup: CDR1 LGHNA, CDR2 YNFKEQ. The CDR3 has 18 residues. The CDR3 loop reads CASSQEPGTSGHTDTQYF. The CDR3 nucleotides read TGTGCCAGCAGCCAAGAACCCGGGACTAGCGGCCACACAGATACGCAGTATTTT.

This chain links TRBV2 with TRBJ2-3; maybe TRBD2 (5 bases). This CDR3 is 14 amino acids long. Trimming left V 6 bases short and J 1 base short, with 11 bases between. Germline V gene sequence: CDR1 SNHLY, CDR2 FYNNEI. The CDR3 region has the DNA TGTGCCAGCAGCCGCGAGGGTGGCACAGATACGCAGTATTTT. It translates to CASSREGGTDTQYF.

This chain joins TRBV10-3 and TRBJ2-1, with D maybe TRBD2 (5 bases). Germline V CDR1 and CDR2: ENHRY, SYGVKD. The V end lost 0 bases, the J end lost 8 bases, and 11 bases lay between the germline ends. The CDR3 is 14 residues long. The CDR3 is CAISESVGSDEQFF. As DNA, the CDR3 is TGTGCCATCAGTGAGTCTGTGGGGAGCGATGAGCAGTTCTTC.

This chain connects TRBV7-2 to TRBJ2-1; D unresolved. Trimming took 1 base from V and 4 from J, leaving 8 bases between them. This CDR3 is 14 amino acids long. The V gene's germline CDR1 is SGHTA and CDR2 FQGNSA. The CDR3 region is CASSLELFYNEQFF. The CDR3 nucleotides read TGTGCCAGCAGCTTAGAACTATTTTACAATGAGCAGTTCTTC. Full variable domain (missing parts from reference TRBV7-2 and TRBJ2-1): GAGVSQSPSNKVTEKGKDVELRCDPISGHTALYWYRQSLGQGLEFLIYFQGNSAPDKSGLPSDRFSAERTGGSVSTLTIQRTQQEDSAVYLCASSLELFYNEQFFGPGTRLTVL.

This clonotype has a handful of counts. Here the CDR3 reads CASVYFYEQFF. The CDR3 coding sequence is TGTGCCAGCGTGTACTTCTATGAGCAGTTCTTC. This chain connects TRBV2 to TRBJ2-1; unclear D gene. V was clipped by 8 bases and J by 8 bases, with 10 bases between them. Per the germline V gene, CDR1 is SNHLY and CDR2 is FYNNEI. The CDR3 is 11 amino acids.

This chain links TRBV28 with TRBJ2-1; possible D gene TRBD2, 6 bases. The CDR3 is made up of 13 amino acids. Germline values: CDR1 MDHEN, CDR2 SYDVKM. V was clipped by 6 bases and J by 6 bases, with 12 bases between them. This CDR3 reads CASREGLLNEQFF. CDR3 nucleotide sequence: TGTGCCAGCAGGGAGGGCCTCCTCAATGAGCAGTTCTTC.

This clonotype was counted only a few times. The V and J genes are TRBV5-6 and TRBJ2-7; possible D gene TRBD2, 5 bases. V was shortened by 2 bases and J by 2 bases, with 17 bases between the two germline ends. The CDR3 covers 16 residues. CDR1 is SGHDT, CDR2 YYEEEE, per germline. The CDR3, as DNA: TGTGCCAGCAGCTTAAGGGCCGGGCAGCGGACCTACGAGCAGTACTTC. Its translation: CASSLRAGQRTYEQYF.

This chain links TRBV20-1 with TRBJ2-1; perhaps TRBD2 as D (7 bases). Looked up from germline, CDR1 is DFQATT and CDR2 is SNEGSKA (reference sequence). CDR3 length equals 14 residues. With 2 bases removed from V and 7 bases from J, the gap between germline ends came to 15 bases. CDR3 sequence reads: CSARFGGGPNEQFF. The CDR3 DNA is TGCAGTGCTAGATTTGGGGGGGGGCCAAATGAGCAGTTCTTC.